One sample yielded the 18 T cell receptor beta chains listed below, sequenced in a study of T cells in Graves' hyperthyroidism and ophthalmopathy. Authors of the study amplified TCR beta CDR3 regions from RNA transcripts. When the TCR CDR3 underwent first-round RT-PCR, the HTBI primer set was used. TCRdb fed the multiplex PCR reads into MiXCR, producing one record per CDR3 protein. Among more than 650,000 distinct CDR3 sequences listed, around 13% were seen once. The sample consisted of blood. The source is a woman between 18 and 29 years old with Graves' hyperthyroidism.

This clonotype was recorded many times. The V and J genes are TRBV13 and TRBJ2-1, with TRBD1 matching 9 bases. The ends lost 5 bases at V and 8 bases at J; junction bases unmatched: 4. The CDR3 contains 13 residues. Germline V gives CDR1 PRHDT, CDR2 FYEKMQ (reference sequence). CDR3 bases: TGTGCCAGCAGCCGGGACAGGGCCTATGAGCAGTTCTTC. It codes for CASSRDRAYEQFF.

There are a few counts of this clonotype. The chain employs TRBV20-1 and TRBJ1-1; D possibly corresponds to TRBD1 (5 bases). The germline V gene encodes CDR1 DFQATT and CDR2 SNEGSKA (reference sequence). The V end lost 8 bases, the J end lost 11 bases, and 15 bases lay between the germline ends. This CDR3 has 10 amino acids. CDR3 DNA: TGCAGTTATTACAGTACAGGTGCTTTCTTT. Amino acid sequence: CSYYSTGAFF.

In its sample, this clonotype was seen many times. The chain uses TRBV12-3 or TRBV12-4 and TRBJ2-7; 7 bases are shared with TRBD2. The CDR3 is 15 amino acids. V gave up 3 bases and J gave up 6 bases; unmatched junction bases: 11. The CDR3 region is CASSFASGTLGEQYF. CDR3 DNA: TGTGCCAGCAGTTTTGCCAGCGGGACTCTCGGCGAGCAGTACTTC.

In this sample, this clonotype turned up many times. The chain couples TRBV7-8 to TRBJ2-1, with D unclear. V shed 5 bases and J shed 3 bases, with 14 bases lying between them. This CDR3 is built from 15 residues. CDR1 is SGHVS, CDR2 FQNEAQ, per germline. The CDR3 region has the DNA TGTGCCAGCAGCCAAAGGGTCGGATTCTACAATGAGCAGTTCTTC. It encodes CASSQRVGFYNEQFF.

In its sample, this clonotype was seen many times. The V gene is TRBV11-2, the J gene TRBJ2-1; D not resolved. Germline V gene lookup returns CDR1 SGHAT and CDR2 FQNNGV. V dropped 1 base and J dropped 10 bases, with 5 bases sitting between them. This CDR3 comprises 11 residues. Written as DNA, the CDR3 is TGTGCCAGCAGCTTAGCCTTCGAGCAGTTCTTC. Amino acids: CASSLAFEQFF.

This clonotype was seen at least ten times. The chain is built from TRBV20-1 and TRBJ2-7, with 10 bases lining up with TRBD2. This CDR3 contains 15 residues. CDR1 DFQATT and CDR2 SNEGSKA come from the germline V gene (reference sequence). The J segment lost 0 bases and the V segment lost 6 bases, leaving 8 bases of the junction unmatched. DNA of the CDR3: TGCAGTGCCATTGGACTAGCGGAAAGCTCCTACGAGCAGTACTTC. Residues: CSAIGLAESSYEQYF.

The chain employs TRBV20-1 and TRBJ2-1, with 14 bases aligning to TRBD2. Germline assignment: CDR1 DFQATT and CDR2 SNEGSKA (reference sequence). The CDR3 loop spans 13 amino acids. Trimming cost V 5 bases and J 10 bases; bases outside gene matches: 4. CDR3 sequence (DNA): TGCAGTGCTGGGACTAGCGGGAGCTGGGAGCAGTTCTTC. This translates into CSAGTSGSWEQFF.

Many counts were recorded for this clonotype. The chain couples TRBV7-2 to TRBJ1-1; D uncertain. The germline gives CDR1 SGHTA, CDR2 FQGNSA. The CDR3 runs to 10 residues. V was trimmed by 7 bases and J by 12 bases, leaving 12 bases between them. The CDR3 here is CASTSFEPFF. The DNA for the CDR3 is TGTGCCAGCACCTCCTTCGAACCTTTCTTT.

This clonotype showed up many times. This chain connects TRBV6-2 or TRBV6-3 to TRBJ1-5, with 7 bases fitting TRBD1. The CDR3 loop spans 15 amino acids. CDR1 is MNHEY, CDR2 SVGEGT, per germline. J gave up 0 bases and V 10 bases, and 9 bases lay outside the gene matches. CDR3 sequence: CATRGTVVSNQPQHF. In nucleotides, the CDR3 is TGTGCCACGCGCGGGACAGTCGTTAGCAATCAGCCCCAGCATTTT.

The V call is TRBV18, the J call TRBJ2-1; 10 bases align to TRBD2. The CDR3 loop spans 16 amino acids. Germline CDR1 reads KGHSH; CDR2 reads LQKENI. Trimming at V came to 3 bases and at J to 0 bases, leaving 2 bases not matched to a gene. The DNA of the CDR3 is TGTGCCAGCTCACCGGCTAGCGGGAGCTCCTACAATGAGCAGTTCTTC. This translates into CASSPASGSSYNEQFF.

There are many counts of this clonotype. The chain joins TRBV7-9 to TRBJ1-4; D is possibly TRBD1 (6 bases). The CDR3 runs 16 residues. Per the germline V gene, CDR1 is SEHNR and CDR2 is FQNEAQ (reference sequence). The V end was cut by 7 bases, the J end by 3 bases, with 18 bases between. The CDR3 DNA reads TGTGCCAGCACCCCTCGTGGGGGCGCGGCTAATGAAAAACTGTTTTTT. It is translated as CASTPRGGAANEKLFF.

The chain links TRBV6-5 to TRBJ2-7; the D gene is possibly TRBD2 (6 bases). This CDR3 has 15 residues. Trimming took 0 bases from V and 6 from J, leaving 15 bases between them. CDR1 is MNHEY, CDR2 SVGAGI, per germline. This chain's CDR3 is CASSYSWQGGSEQYF. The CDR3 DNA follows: TGTGCCAGCAGTTACTCTTGGCAGGGAGGAAGCGAGCAGTACTTC.

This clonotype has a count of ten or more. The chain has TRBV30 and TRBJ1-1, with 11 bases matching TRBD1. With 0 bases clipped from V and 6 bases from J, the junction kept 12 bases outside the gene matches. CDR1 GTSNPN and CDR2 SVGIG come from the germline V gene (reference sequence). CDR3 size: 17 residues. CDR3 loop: CAWSVGDRGVDSAEAFF. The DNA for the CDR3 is TGTGCCTGGAGTGTAGGGGACAGGGGGGTTGATAGCGCTGAAGCTTTCTTT.

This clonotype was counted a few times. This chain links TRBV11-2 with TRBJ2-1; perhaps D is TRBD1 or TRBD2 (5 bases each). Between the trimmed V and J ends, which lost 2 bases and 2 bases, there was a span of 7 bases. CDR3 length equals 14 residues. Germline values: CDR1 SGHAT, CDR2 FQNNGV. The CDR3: CASSLWDPYNEQFF. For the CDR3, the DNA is TGTGCCAGCAGCTTATGGGACCCCTACAATGAGCAGTTCTTC.

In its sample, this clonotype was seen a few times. The CDR3 region is CASAIQENTEAFF. CDR3 coding DNA: TGTGCCAGTGCCATACAAGAGAACACTGAAGCTTTCTTT. V is TRBV19 and J is TRBJ1-1; D remains unclear. The germline V gene has CDR1 LNHDA and CDR2 SQIVND (reference sequence). Trimming removed 8 bases from V and 1 base from J, with 11 bases in between. This CDR3 is built from 13 residues.

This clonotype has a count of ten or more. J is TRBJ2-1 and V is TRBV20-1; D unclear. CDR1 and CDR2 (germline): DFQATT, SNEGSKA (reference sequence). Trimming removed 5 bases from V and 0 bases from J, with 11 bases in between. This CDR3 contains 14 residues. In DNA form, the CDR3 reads TGCAGTGCTCAAGACCACAGCTCCTACAATGAGCAGTTCTTC. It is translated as CSAQDHSSYNEQFF.

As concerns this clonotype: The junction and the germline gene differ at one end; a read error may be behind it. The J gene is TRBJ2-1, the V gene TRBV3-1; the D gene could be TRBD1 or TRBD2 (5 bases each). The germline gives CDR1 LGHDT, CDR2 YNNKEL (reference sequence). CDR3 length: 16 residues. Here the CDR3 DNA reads TGTGCCAGCAGCCACCTGGACGGGACCCACTACAATGAGCAGCTCTTC. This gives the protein CASSHLDGTHYNEQLF.

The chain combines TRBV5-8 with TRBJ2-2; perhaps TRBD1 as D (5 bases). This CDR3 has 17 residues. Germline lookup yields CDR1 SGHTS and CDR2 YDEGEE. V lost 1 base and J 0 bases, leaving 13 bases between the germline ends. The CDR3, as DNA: TGTGCCAGCAGCTTGTTGCAGGGCCCCACGAACACCGGGGAGCTGTTTTTT. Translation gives CASSLLQGPTNTGELFF.